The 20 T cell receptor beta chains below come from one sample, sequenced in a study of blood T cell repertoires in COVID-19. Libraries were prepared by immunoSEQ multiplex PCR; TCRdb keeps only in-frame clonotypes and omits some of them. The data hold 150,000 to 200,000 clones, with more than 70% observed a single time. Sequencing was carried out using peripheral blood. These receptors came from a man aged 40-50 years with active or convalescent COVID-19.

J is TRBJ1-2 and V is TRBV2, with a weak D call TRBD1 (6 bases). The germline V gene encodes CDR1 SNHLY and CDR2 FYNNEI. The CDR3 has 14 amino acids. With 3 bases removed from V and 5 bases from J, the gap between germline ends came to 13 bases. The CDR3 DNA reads TGTGCCAGCAGTGAGGGGACATGGGATTATGGCTACACCTTC. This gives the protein CASSEGTWDYGYTF.

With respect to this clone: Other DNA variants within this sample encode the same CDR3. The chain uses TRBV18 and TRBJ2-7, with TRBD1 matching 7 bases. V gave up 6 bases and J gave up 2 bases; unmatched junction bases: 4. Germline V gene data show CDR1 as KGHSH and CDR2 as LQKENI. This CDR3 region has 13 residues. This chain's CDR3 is CASSRDSTYEQYF. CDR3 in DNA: TGTGCCAGCTCCCGGGACAGCACCTACGAGCAGTACTTC.

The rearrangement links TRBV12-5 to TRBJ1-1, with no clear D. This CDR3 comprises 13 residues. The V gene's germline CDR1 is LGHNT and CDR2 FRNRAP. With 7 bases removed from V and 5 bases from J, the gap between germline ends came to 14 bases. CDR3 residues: CASDNIGGTEAFF. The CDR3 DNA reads TGTGCTAGTGACAATATAGGAGGAACTGAAGCTTTCTTT.

In DNA form, the CDR3 reads TGTGCCACCAGTGGGGCGGGACAGGGGAATGCTCAGCCCCAGCATTTT. It encodes CATSGAGQGNAQPQHF. The chain carries TRBV24-1 and TRBJ1-5; 10 bases align to TRBD1. This CDR3 contains 16 residues. V shed 5 bases and J 6 bases; nucleotides not matched to a gene: 9. CDR1 and CDR2 (germline): KGHDR, SFDVKD.

CDR3 sequence: CASSFRGGYTF. The DNA for the CDR3 is TGTGCCAGCAGTTTTCGGGGGGGCTACACCTTC. This chain links TRBV28 with TRBJ1-2, with a possible D match to TRBD1 (5 bases). The length of the CDR3 is 11 residues. Germline V gene data show CDR1 as MDHEN and CDR2 as SYDVKM. V gave up 3 bases and J gave up 8 bases, with 7 bases separating them.

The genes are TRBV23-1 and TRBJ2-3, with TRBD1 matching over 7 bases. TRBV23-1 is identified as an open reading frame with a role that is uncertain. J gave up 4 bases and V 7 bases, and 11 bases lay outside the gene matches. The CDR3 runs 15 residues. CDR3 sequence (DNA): TGCGCCAGCAACCCGACAGGGTTTTTCCCAGATACGCAGTATTTT. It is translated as CASNPTGFFPDTQYF.

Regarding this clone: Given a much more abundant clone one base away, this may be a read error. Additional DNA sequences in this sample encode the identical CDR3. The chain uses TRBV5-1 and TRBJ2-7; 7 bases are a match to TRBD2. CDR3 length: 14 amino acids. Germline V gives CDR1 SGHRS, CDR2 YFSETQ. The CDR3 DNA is TGCGCCAGCACCCTGAGCGCGGGAGACTACGAACAGTACTTC. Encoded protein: CASTLSAGDYEQYF.

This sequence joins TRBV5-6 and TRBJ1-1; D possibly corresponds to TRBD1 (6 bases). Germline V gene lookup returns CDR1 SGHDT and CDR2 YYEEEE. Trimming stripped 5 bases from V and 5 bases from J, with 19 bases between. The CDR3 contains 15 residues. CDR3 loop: CASRDSEGLGTEAFF. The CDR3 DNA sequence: TGTGCCAGCAGGGACAGTGAGGGCTTAGGTACTGAAGCTTTCTTT.

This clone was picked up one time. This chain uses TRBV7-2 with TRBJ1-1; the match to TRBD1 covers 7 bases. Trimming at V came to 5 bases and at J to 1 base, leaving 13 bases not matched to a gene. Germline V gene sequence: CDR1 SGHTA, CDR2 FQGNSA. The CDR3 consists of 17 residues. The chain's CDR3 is CASSRNTGVEGNTEAFF. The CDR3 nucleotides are TGTGCCAGCAGCAGAAATACAGGGGTGGAAGGGAACACTGAAGCTTTCTTT.

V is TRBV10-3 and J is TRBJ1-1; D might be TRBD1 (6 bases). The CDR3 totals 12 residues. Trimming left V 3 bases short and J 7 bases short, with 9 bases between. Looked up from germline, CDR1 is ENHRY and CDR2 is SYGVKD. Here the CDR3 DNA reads TGTGCCATCAGTGACCACAGGGATGAAGCTTTCTTT. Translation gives CAISDHRDEAFF.

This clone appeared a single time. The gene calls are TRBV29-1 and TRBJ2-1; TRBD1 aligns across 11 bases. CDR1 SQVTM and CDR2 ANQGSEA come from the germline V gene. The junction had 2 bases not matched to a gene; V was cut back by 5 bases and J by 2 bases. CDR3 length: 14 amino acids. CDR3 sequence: CSVWGQGAYNEQFF. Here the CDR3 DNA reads TGCAGCGTTTGGGGACAGGGGGCCTACAATGAGCAGTTCTTC.

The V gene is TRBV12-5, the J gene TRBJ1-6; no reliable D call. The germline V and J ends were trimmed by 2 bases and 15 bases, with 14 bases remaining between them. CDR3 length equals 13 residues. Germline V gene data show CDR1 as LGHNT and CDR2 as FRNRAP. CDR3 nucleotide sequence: TGTGCTAGTGGTTTGATTGAGGGCGGACTCCTCCACTTT. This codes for CASGLIEGGLLHF.

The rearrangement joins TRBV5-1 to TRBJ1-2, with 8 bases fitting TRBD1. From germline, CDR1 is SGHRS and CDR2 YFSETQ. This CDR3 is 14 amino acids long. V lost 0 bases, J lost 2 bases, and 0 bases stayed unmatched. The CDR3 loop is CASSLDRGNYGYTF. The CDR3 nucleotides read TGCGCCAGCAGCTTGGACAGGGGGAACTATGGCTACACCTTC.

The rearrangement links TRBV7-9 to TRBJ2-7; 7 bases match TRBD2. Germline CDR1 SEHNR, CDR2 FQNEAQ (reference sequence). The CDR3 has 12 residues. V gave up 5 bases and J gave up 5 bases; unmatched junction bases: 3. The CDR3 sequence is CASSPGRDEQYF. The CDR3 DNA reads TGTGCCAGCAGCCCGGGGAGGGACGAGCAGTACTTC.

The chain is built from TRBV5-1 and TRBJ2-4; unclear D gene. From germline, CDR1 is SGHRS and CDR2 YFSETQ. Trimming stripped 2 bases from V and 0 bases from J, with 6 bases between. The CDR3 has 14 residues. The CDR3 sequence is CASSFELAKNIQYF. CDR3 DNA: TGCGCCAGCAGCTTCGAGCTAGCCAAAAACATTCAGTACTTC.

The CDR3 DNA follows: TGTGCCAGCAGCTTAAGCCAGGGGAGAGAAAAACTGTTTTTT. Amino acids: CASSLSQGREKLFF. The chain has TRBV7-2 and TRBJ1-4; the D gene is possibly TRBD1 (6 bases). The CDR3 contains 14 residues. Germline CDR1 and CDR2: SGHTA and FQGNSA. Trimming took 2 bases from V and 8 from J, leaving 12 bases between them.

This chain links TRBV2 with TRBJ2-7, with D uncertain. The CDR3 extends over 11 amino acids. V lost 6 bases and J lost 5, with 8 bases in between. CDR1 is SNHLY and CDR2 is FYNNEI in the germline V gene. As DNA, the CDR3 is TGTGCCAGCAGGATCCGGGACGAGCAGTACTTC. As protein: CASRIRDEQYF.

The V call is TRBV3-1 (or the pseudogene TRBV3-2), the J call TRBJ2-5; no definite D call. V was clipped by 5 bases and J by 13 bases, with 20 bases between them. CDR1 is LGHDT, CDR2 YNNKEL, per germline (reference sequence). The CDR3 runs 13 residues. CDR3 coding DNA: TGTGCCAGCAGCACCCGAACCACCACATCAACGTACTTC. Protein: CASSTRTTTSTYF.

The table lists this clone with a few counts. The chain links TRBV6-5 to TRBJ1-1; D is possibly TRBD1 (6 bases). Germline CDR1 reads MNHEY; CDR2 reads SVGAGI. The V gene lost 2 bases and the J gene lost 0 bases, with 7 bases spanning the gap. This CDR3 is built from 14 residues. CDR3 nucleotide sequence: TGTGCCAGCAGTTACGAGGGGGTGAACACTGAAGCTTTCTTT. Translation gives CASSYEGVNTEAFF.

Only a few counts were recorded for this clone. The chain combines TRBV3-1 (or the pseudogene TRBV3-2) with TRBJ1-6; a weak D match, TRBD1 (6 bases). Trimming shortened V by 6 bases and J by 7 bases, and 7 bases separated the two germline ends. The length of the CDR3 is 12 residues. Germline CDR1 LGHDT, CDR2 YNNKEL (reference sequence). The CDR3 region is CASSDRNSPLHF. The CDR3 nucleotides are TGTGCCAGCAGTGACAGGAATTCACCCCTCCACTTT.